What follows are 31 T cell receptor beta chains derived from one specimen sequenced in a study of blood T cell repertoires in COVID-19. Method: immunoSEQ multiplex PCR; TCRdb's copy keeps in-frame clones and lacks some. The sample carries a few hundred thousand clones, approximately 75% recorded once. Sample: PBMCs or T cells enriched from blood (not recorded which). Receptors were obtained from a man aged 35 to 55 who had recovered from COVID-19.

In its sample, this clone was seen once. The V call is TRBV5-1, the J call TRBJ1-2; 9 bases match TRBD1. Losses at the gene ends were 2 bases for V and 6 bases for J; bases not matched to a gene: 14. Germline values: CDR1 SGHRS, CDR2 YFSETQ. This CDR3 contains 17 residues. The CDR3, as DNA: TGCGCCAGCAGCTTCTCTTTCCAGACAGGGGGTCTTGATGGCTACACCTTC. As protein: CASSFSFQTGGLDGYTF.

The V and J genes are TRBV18 and TRBJ1-3; 7 bases are shared with TRBD1. V shed 3 bases, J shed 0 bases, and the junction held 2 bases outside the gene matches. Germline assignment: CDR1 KGHSH and CDR2 LQKENI. The CDR3 spans 15 residues. Here the CDR3 DNA reads TGTGCCAGCTCACCGGGACAGATCTCTGGAAACACCATATATTTT. Encoded protein: CASSPGQISGNTIYF.

V gene TRBV5-1 combines with J gene TRBJ2-5; D is unclear. V dropped 0 bases and J dropped 1 base, with 10 bases sitting between them. Germline CDR1 SGHRS, CDR2 YFSETQ. The CDR3 consists of 15 residues. The CDR3 spells CASSLDSTIQETQYF. In DNA form, the CDR3 reads TGCGCCAGCAGCTTGGACAGCACAATCCAAGAGACCCAGTACTTC.

This clone appeared once. V gene TRBV7-9 combines with J gene TRBJ1-1; D not resolved. Per germline, CDR1 SEHNR and CDR2 FQNEAQ (reference sequence). The CDR3 spans 13 residues. V gave up 3 bases and J gave up 0 bases, with 5 bases separating them. CDR3 bases: TGTGCCAGCAGCTTCAAAATGAACACTGAAGCTTTCTTT. It is translated as CASSFKMNTEAFF.

J is TRBJ1-2 and V is TRBV2; 7 nucleotides match TRBD1. Germline loops: CDR1 SNHLY, CDR2 FYNNEI. The CDR3 contains 12 residues. Trimming removed 8 bases from V and 7 bases from J; junction bases left unmatched: 7. CDR3 sequence: CASRRGQVGYTF. As DNA, the CDR3 is TGTGCCAGCCGGAGGGGGCAAGTTGGCTACACCTTC. The full variable domain, with the rest looked up from reference TRBV2 and TRBJ1-2, is EPEVTQTPSHQVTQMGQEVILRCVPISNHLYFYWYRQILGQKVEFLVSFYNNEISEKSEIFDDQFSVERPDGSNFTLKIRSTKLEDSAMYFCASRRGQVGYTFGSGTRLTVV.

V gene TRBV2 combines with J gene TRBJ1-5, with 8 bases aligning to TRBD1. The junction had 12 bases not matched to a gene; V was cut back by 7 bases and J by 4 bases. The germline V gene has CDR1 SNHLY and CDR2 FYNNEI. There are 16 residues in the CDR3. The CDR3 DNA is TGTGCCAGCAACGGTCATTACAGGGGGGGGAATCAGCCCCAGCATTTT. Protein: CASNGHYRGGNQPQHF.

V usage is TRBV7-3 and J usage is TRBJ2-1; 9 positions match TRBD1. This CDR3 is built from 16 residues. Losses at the gene ends were 1 base for V and 7 bases for J; bases not matched to a gene: 8. Germline V gene lookup returns CDR1 SGHTA and CDR2 FQGTGA. The CDR3 DNA follows: TGTGCCAGCAGCTTAAAATGGACAGGGGCTGTAAATGAGCAGTTCTTC. This encodes CASSLKWTGAVNEQFF.

The chain links TRBV2 to TRBJ1-6; TRBD1 matches at 10 bases. CDR3 length equals 17 residues. CDR1 and CDR2 from the germline V gene are SNHLY and FYNNEI. V dropped 6 bases and J dropped 4; count of bases not matched to a gene: 9. In nucleotides, the CDR3 is TGTGCCAGCAGGGGGGGACAGGGGTCGTTTTATAATTCACCCCTCCACTTT. Translated, it gives CASRGGQGSFYNSPLHF.

The V call is TRBV7-3, the J call TRBJ2-1, with 13 nucleotides matching TRBD2. The CDR3 consists of 14 residues. Germline trimming cut 5 bases from V and 9 bases from J; bases unmatched to any gene: 4. Germline V CDR1 and CDR2: SGHTA, FQGTGA. CDR3 residues: CASSPGLAGAEQFF. The CDR3 DNA is TGTGCCAGCAGCCCCGGACTAGCGGGAGCTGAGCAGTTCTTC.

V is TRBV19 and J is TRBJ2-7; possible D gene TRBD1, 6 bases. V was shortened by 5 bases and J by 3 bases, with 20 bases between the two germline ends. This CDR3 contains 16 residues. CDR1 LNHDA and CDR2 SQIVND come from the germline V gene (reference sequence). CDR3 sequence reads: CASSFLYTGLVYEQYF. For the CDR3, the DNA is TGTGCCAGTAGTTTCCTCTATACAGGGTTGGTCTACGAGCAGTACTTC.

The rearrangement uses TRBV27 and TRBJ2-7; 13 bases map to TRBD2. This CDR3 contains 16 residues. Per the germline V gene, CDR1 is MNHEY and CDR2 is SMNVEV (reference sequence). The trim removed 4 bases at V and 6 bases at J, leaving 9 bases unmatched. As DNA, the CDR3 is TGTGCCAGCAGTTATAGGACTAGCGGGAGAGAAAGCGAGCAGTACTTC. This codes for CASSYRTSGRESEQYF.

With respect to this clone: Other DNA variants within this sample encode the same CDR3. The chain has TRBV18 and TRBJ1-5; possibly TRBD1 for D (5 bases). With 0 bases removed from V and 2 bases from J, the gap between germline ends came to 5 bases. This CDR3 comprises 14 residues. Germline lookup yields CDR1 KGHSH and CDR2 LQKENI. The CDR3 sequence: CASSPPGGNQPQHF. The DNA for the CDR3 is TGTGCCAGCTCACCACCAGGGGGCAATCAGCCCCAGCATTTT.

The chain carries TRBV7-8 and TRBJ2-7, with D unclear. V was shortened by 1 base and J by 6 bases, with 7 bases between the two germline ends. The CDR3 covers 12 residues. Per germline, CDR1 SGHVS and CDR2 FQNEAQ. The CDR3 spells CASSLEFGEQYF. CDR3 bases: TGTGCCAGCAGCTTAGAATTCGGCGAGCAGTACTTC.

This clone has more than one count but fewer than ten. The chain combines TRBV27 with TRBJ2-2, with D uncertain. Germline V gene sequence: CDR1 MNHEY, CDR2 SMNVEV (reference sequence). This CDR3 is 12 amino acids long. V was pared by 5 bases and J by 7 bases, with 8 bases between. This CDR3 reads CASSRVDGELFF. The DNA of the CDR3 is TGTGCCAGCAGTCGGGTTGACGGGGAGCTGTTTTTT.

The genes are TRBV23-1 and TRBJ2-3; 8 bases map to TRBD2. TRBV23-1 is treated as an ORF (open reading frame) with a function not yet certain. The ends lost 5 bases at V and 7 bases at J; junction bases unmatched: 17. The CDR3 spans 17 residues. DNA for the CDR3: TGCGCCAGCAGTGCGACCCGGGAGGGGGTGGGAGGACATACGCAGTATTTT. The encoded protein is CASSATREGVGGHTQYF.

The rearrangement uses TRBV7-3 and TRBJ2-1; D gene unclear. This CDR3 is 12 amino acids long. V shed 3 bases and J shed 4 bases, with 4 bases lying between them. Germline V gene lookup returns CDR1 SGHTA and CDR2 FQGTGA. The DNA for the CDR3 is TGTGCCAGCAGCTTGTCTTACAATGAGCAGTTCTTC. This codes for CASSLSYNEQFF.

CDR3 amino acids: CASRFLVSYNEQFF. CDR3 sequence (DNA): TGTGCCAGCAGGTTCCTAGTGTCCTACAATGAGCAGTTCTTC. The chain is built from TRBV2 and TRBJ2-1; the D is unclear. The V gene's germline CDR1 is SNHLY and CDR2 FYNNEI. This CDR3 contains 14 residues. Trimming left V 6 bases short and J 1 base short, with 10 bases between.

The gene calls are TRBV29-1 and TRBJ1-2; 7 bases agree with TRBD1. Germline V lookup: CDR1 SQVTM, CDR2 ANQGSEA. CDR3 size: 15 residues. After removal of 1 base from V and 5 bases from J, the junction contained 10 bases not matched to a gene. The CDR3 is CSVEARQGGNYGYTF. CDR3 DNA: TGCAGCGTTGAAGCCAGACAGGGCGGTAATTATGGCTACACCTTC.

For this clone: At one end, the junction sequence differs from germline, possibly due to a read error. The rearrangement uses TRBV7-3 and TRBJ2-1, with 10 bases that match TRBD2. The CDR3 loop spans 15 amino acids. The germline V gene has CDR1 SGHTA and CDR2 FQGTGA. CDR3 DNA: TGTGCCAGCAGCCTAACTAGCGGGAAAGCGAATGAGCAGTTCTTC. Translated, it gives CASSLTSGKANEQFF.

The CDR3 loop reads CASSERRDQPQHF. The CDR3 nucleotides are TGTGCCAGCAGTGAGCGGCGCGATCAGCCCCAGCATTTT. The gene calls are TRBV2 and TRBJ1-5; D is unclear. The CDR3 covers 13 residues. Germline V lookup: CDR1 SNHLY, CDR2 FYNNEI. Trimming removed 3 bases at V and 5 bases at J, with 8 bases between.

The chain has TRBV5-4 and TRBJ1-6; a weak D match, TRBD1 (5 bases). The germline gives CDR1 SGHNT, CDR2 YYREEE (reference sequence). CDR3 length: 15 residues. Trimming removed 1 base from V and 5 bases from J, with 10 bases in between. The CDR3 DNA is TGTGCCAGCAGCTTGCATACAGGAGATAATTCACCCCTCCACTTT. It is translated as CASSLHTGDNSPLHF.

The V and J genes are TRBV6-4 and TRBJ1-5; 10 nucleotides line up with TRBD1. Germline V gives CDR1 MRHNA, CDR2 SNTAGT. V lost 4 bases and J lost 5; bases outside the gene matches: 8. CDR3 length: 16 residues. The CDR3 coding sequence is TGTGCCAGCAGTGGTACCGGGACAGGGGTGGATCAGCCCCAGCATTTT. This encodes CASSGTGTGVDQPQHF.

This clone was observed a handful of times. V usage is TRBV6-4 and J usage is TRBJ2-2; TRBD1 agrees at 9 bases. This CDR3 has 14 residues. Trimming took 4 bases from V and 6 from J; bases not matched to a gene: 3. The germline CDR1 and CDR2 sequences are MRHNA and SNTAGT. The CDR3 nucleotides read TGTGCCAGCAGTGCCGACAGGGGGGCCGGGGAGCTGTTTTTT. It codes for CASSADRGAGELFF.

V and J are TRBV18 and TRBJ1-5; no firm D call. The ends were cut back, 3 bases at V and 3 bases at J, with 12 bases in the middle. The V gene's germline CDR1 is KGHSH and CDR2 LQKENI. The CDR3 runs 15 residues. This chain's CDR3 is CASSPEVTYNQPQHF. DNA of the CDR3: TGTGCCAGCTCACCGGAGGTGACATACAATCAGCCCCAGCATTTT.

This clone was seen a handful of times. This chain joins TRBV6-5 and TRBJ1-2; 7 bases line up with TRBD1. Per the germline V gene, CDR1 is MNHEY and CDR2 is SVGAGI. The length of the CDR3 is 15 residues. Losses at the gene ends were 4 bases for V and 4 bases for J; bases not matched to a gene: 9. Here the CDR3 reads CASSSATTGIYGYTF. The DNA of the CDR3 is TGTGCCAGCAGTTCGGCCACGACAGGGATCTATGGCTACACCTTC.

The V call is TRBV2, the J call TRBJ2-7; 8 bases map to TRBD1. V was clipped by 5 bases and J by 5 bases; unmatched bases: 11. Germline lookup yields CDR1 SNHLY and CDR2 FYNNEI. The CDR3 is 15 residues long. CDR3 loop: CASSRAGTGGHEQYF. In nucleotides, the CDR3 is TGTGCCAGCAGTAGGGCCGGGACAGGAGGACACGAGCAGTACTTC. The entire variable domain, with the rest obtained from reference TRBV2 and TRBJ2-7, is as follows: EPEVTQTPSHQVTQMGQEVILRCVPISNHLYFYWYRQILGQKVEFLVSFYNNEISEKSEIFDDQFSVERPDGSNFTLKIRSTKLEDSAMYFCASSRAGTGGHEQYFGPGTRLTVT.

The chain employs TRBV5-1 and TRBJ2-6; D remains ambiguous. Germline V gene data show CDR1 as SGHRS and CDR2 as YFSETQ. The V end was cut by 0 bases, the J end by 10 bases, with 14 bases between. CDR3 length: 15 residues. The CDR3 region has the DNA TGCGCCAGCAGCTTGGAGGCAGGTAGTGGAAACGTCCTGACTTTC. Protein sequence: CASSLEAGSGNVLTF.

The genes are TRBV28 and TRBJ2-5, with D possibly being TRBD2 (7 bases). The CDR3 consists of 16 residues. Per germline, CDR1 MDHEN and CDR2 SYDVKM. The V gene lost 3 bases and the J gene lost 5 bases, with 19 bases spanning the gap. CDR3 nucleotide sequence: TGTGCCAGCAGTTTTGAGGAGGGGGGGCCAATCGAGACCCAGTACTTC. It is translated as CASSFEEGGPIETQYF.

The chain links TRBV3-1 (or the pseudogene TRBV3-2) to TRBJ2-1, with 8 bases fitting TRBD2. Germline V gene lookup returns CDR1 LGHDT and CDR2 YNNKEL (reference sequence). Trimming removed 0 bases from V and 9 bases from J; junction bases left unmatched: 7. The CDR3 totals 15 residues. The CDR3 sequence is CASSQDASGGSEQFF. CDR3 nucleotides: TGTGCCAGCAGCCAAGACGCCAGCGGGGGTAGTGAGCAGTTCTTC.

In its sample, this clone was seen a few times. Here the CDR3 reads CASQGAFTDTQYF. The CDR3 coding sequence is TGTGCCAGTCAAGGGGCCTTCACAGATACGCAGTATTTT. The rearrangement links TRBV19 to TRBJ2-3; the D gene is possibly TRBD1 (5 bases). The CDR3 is made up of 13 amino acids. The V and J ends lost 8 bases and 2 bases respectively, with 11 bases between them. The germline V gene has CDR1 LNHDA and CDR2 SQIVND (reference sequence). Combining the CDR3 with reference TRBV19 and TRBJ2-3 gives the whole variable domain DGGITQSPKYLFRKEGQNVTLSCEQNLNHDAMYWYRQDPGQGLRLIYYSQIVNDFQKGDIAEGYSVSREKKESFPLTVTSAQKNPTAFYLCASQGAFTDTQYFGPGTRLTVL.

The chain is built from TRBV7-2 and TRBJ2-5, with D tentatively TRBD2 (6 bases). This CDR3 has 14 amino acids. The V end was cut by 3 bases, the J end by 6 bases, with 14 bases between. Per the germline V gene, CDR1 is SGHTA and CDR2 is FQGNSA. CDR3 region: CASSFSGAGKTQYF. The DNA of the CDR3 is TGTGCCAGCAGCTTTTCCGGGGCGGGAAAGACCCAGTACTTC.